This record looks at one T cell receptor (beta chain) sequence and its context. In the source study's methods: Amplification of reference gene primers provided the estimated nucleated cell counts. The repertoire was sequenced with immunoSEQ multiplex PCR; TCRdb's copy has only in-frame clones and lacks some. That table is the source of V, J and clone size, and D and trimming were worked out from the DNA. Of 300,000 to 450,000 clones listed, around 92% are singletons. The sample comes from a study of blood T cell repertoires in COVID-19. About the research overall: Researchers got acute and convalescent COVID-19 samples from the United States, Italy and Spain.

One Seattle source followed patients from active infection through their disease course. The TCR was taken from a woman aged 25 to 39 with COVID-19, enrolled during active disease. The specimen sequenced was peripheral blood.

CDR3 sequence reads: CATATGVGAEAFF. The CDR3 nucleotides read TGTGCCACCGCGACAGGGGTCGGCGCTGAAGCTTTCTTT. V is TRBV6-4 and J is TRBJ1-1; 8 bases agree with TRBD1. CDR3 length equals 13 residues. Looked up from germline, CDR1 is MRHNA and CDR2 is SNTAGT. Unmatched junction bases numbered 10, after V lost 10 bases and J lost 6 bases.